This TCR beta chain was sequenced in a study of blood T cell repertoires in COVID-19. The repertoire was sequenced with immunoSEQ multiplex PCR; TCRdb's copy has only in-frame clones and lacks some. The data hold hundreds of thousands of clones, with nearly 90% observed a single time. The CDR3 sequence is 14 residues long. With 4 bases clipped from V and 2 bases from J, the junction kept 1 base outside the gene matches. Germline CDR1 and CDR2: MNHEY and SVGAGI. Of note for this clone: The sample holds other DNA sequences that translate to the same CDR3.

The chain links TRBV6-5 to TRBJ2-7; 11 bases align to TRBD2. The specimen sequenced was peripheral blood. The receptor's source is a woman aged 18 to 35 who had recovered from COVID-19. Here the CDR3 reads CASSSSGRTYEQYF. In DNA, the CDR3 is TGTGCCAGCAGTTCTAGCGGGAGGACCTACGAGCAGTACTTC.